The subject of this entry is one T cell receptor beta chain. Antigen unknown. 60 Vbeta and 13 Jbeta primers were used in PCR. The protocol was immunoSEQ multiplex PCR, while the TCRdb copy is restricted to in-frame clones and leaves out a portion. The data contain some 190,000 clones, just under 75% of them seen just once; the ten biggest clones take up under 5%. CDR1 is ENHRY and CDR2 is SYGVKD in the germline V gene. J gave up 2 bases and V 4 bases, and 6 bases lay outside the gene matches. This CDR3 is built from 15 residues. This sample was included in a study of cytomegalovirus exposure and HLA in healthy donors. Whole-study findings and limits: For TCR beta chains, V- and J-gene trimming was later linked to a missense DCLRE1C variant. Prediction of most subjects' HLA-A and HLA-B alleles by TCR beta sequences was reportedly accurate.

The TCR originated in a man aged 25 to 40 in good health and CMV-seropositive. This chain joins TRBV10-3 and TRBJ2-3, with 7 bases aligning to TRBD1. Specimen: PBMCs. The CDR3, as DNA: TGTGCCATCAGTGGGATACAGGGGAACACAGATACGCAGTATTTT. This encodes CAISGIQGNTDTQYF.